These T cell receptor beta chains were read from a single sample in a study of T cell clusters in autoimmune cytopenias. For each CDR3 protein, TCRdb gives one entry from its re-call of the multiplex PCR reads, without DNA. Listed are 7,500 to 8,000 distinct CDR3 sequences; about 33% falls within the top ten. These same records also appear under a second study, on T cell repertoires in aging, cancer and after chemotherapy.

The sequencing input was peripheral blood. These receptors originate from a human donor with an autoimmune cytopenia or autoimmune hepatitis (not recorded which). CDR3s include the opening cysteine and the closing phenylalanine or tryptophan. Clone size is shown for a subset of rows, as once, few, many or a class of expanded clone.

V gene	clone size	J gene	CDR3 length	CDR3 protein
TRBV6-5	.	TRBJ1-5	13	CASSYLINQPQHF
TRBV12-3/TRBV12-4	.	TRBJ2-3	15	CASSLAGPHTDTQYF
TRBV19	medium-sized	TRBJ1-2	12	CASSMASWSMTF
TRBV6-1	.	TRBJ2-1	19	CASKKGQGSIVASYNEQFF
TRBV20-1	.	TRBJ2-7	15	CSARTGTGKFYEQYF
TRBV6-5	.	TRBJ1-2	16	CASKLGDRSTTYGYTF
TRBV5-4	.	TRBJ1-2	18	CASSPTGKGGGANYGYTF
TRBV11-2	.	TRBJ2-1	17	CASSLRDSAIWGHEQFF
TRBV20-1	medium-sized	TRBJ1-2	13	CSARVEGSGGYTF
TRBV10-3	.	TRBJ1-1	13	CAISVEARTEAFF
TRBV5-1	.	TRBJ2-3	13	CASSEISTDTQYF
TRBV11-2	.	TRBJ1-3	15	CASSQSPFSGNTIYF
TRBV20-1	.	TRBJ2-1	16	CSARDPSQGINNEQFF
TRBV19	.	TRBJ2-2	19	CASSIGRDRVHARTGELFF
TRBV5-4	.	TRBJ1-2	16	CASRARSGTGDYGYTF
TRBV6-5	medium-sized	TRBJ1-4	14	CASSGSASNEKLFF
TRBV5-6	.	TRBJ1-6	13	CASSSTENSPLHF
TRBV7-2	.	TRBJ1-5	15	CASSLAGTGNQPQHF
TRBV18	.	TRBJ1-1	17	CASSPSGGAGVNTEAFF
TRBV27	.	TRBJ1-5	17	CASPRQGWGGRNQPQHF
TRBV7-3	.	TRBJ2-7	13	CDSSLDPGYEQYF
TRBV12-3/TRBV12-4	.	TRBJ1-5	12	CASSRSDQPQHF
TRBV18	.	TRBJ1-2	15	CASSPLPGVDYGYTF
TRBV19	.	TRBJ1-2	12	CASSIGTGGYTF
TRBV11-2	.	TRBJ2-7	16	CASRFPGTIGTYEQYF
TRBV7-9	medium-sized	TRBJ2-5	15	CASSVGQGSQETQYF
TRBV5-5	medium-sized	TRBJ2-6	15	CASSFRGVGTNVLTF
TRBV7-9	.	TRBJ2-7	16	CASRRTSGGDSYEQYF
TRBV4-1	.	TRBJ1-1	16	CASSQWDRDSGTKAFF
TRBV19	.	TRBJ1-1	16	CASRPGGLAENTEAFF
TRBV29-1	medium-sized	TRBJ1-1	13	CSVERQGNTEAFF
TRBV18	.	TRBJ2-1	17	CASSLNSFLGRNPEQFF
TRBV14	.	TRBJ2-5	14	CASSRGTDEETQYF
TRBV18	.	TRBJ1-2	14	CASSSGTGTYGYTF
TRBV11-1	medium-sized	TRBJ2-1	13	CASSPARFNEQFF
TRBV6-6	.	TRBJ2-1	13	CASSYPLAGEQFF
TRBV20-1	.	TRBJ1-1	15	CSARARQVMNTEAFF
TRBV6-6	medium-sized	TRBJ1-6	12	CAAGRDNSPLHF
TRBV27	medium-sized	TRBJ1-2	14	CASSLTAVNYGYTF
TRBV30	medium-sized	TRBJ2-3	14	CAWGLAGGSDTQYF
TRBV7-2	medium-sized	TRBJ1-1	14	CASSFVAQNTEAFF
TRBV12-3/TRBV12-4	.	TRBJ1-1	13	CASSPGQRTEAFF
TRBV20-1	.	TRBJ2-3	16	CSATRGLAGGVDTQYF
TRBV6-4	.	TRBJ2-2	15	CASSAENGNTGELFF
TRBV10-1	.	TRBJ2-1	14	CASSESGGGNEQFF
TRBV11-2	large	TRBJ2-7	13	CASSLDFKGEQYF
TRBV5-1	.	TRBJ2-1	15	CASSLAGGGYNEQFF
TRBV20-1	.	TRBJ2-3	16	CSARDTGTGGRDTQYF
TRBV25-1	.	TRBJ2-3	14	CASSDQLLTDTQYF
TRBV12-3/TRBV12-4	.	TRBJ1-6	15	CASTQLKTGPSPLHF
TRBV18	.	TRBJ1-1	16	CASSPPGSGVGTEAFF
TRBV18	.	TRBJ1-4	16	CASSPRQTATNEKLFF
TRBV5-5	.	TRBJ2-7	17	CASSLLPGGHLSYEQYF
TRBV30	.	TRBJ2-7	13	CASRDRGTYEQYF
TRBV7-9	medium-sized	TRBJ1-3	12	CAVGSSGNTIYF
TRBV12-3/TRBV12-4	.	TRBJ2-2	16	CASSFLVGDGTGELFF
TRBV11-2	medium-sized	TRBJ2-7	15	CASSGGQGAVPEQYF
TRBV6-1	.	TRBJ2-1	15	CASSEGGSSYNEQFF
TRBV5-5	.	TRBJ2-1	18	CASRRVFRTSGGYNEQFF